Included here is one T cell receptor (beta chain) sequence, with context. The CDR3 is made up of 15 amino acids. V lost 2 bases to trimming and J lost 2 bases; unmatched junction nucleotides: 3. Germline CDR1 reads LGHNA; CDR2 reads YSLEER. The data were produced by immunoSEQ multiplex PCR, yet TCRdb's version contains in-frame clones alone and is incomplete. The sample yields hundreds of thousands of clones, approximately 89% seen once. The data are from a study of shared T cell receptors in the human thymus. These data also formed part of another study, on human thymus T cells. That work contributes: Resections were taken during corrective heart surgery, and the thymus tissue came from these. Reports from related research described highly overlapping thymic repertoires among unrelated individuals.

Sequenced input: thymocytes. The sequence derives from a boy under two years old with a congenital heart defect. The chain links TRBV4-3 to TRBJ2-7; 10 bases align to TRBD1. CDR3 sequence: CASSQSGQGAYEQYF. The CDR3 DNA follows: TGCGCCAGCAGCCAAAGTGGACAGGGGGCCTACGAGCAGTACTTC.